In its sample, the clone carrying this T cell receptor beta chain was seen many times. The antigen is unknown. Per the germline V gene, CDR1 is MNHNS and CDR2 is SASEGT. V trimming: 5 bases; J trimming: 4 bases; junction bases outside the gene matches: 7. The CDR3 runs 14 residues. These data belong to a study of response to subunit inactivated influenza vaccine. Study-wide points: The authors suggested that few new T cells are recruited per seasonal influenza vaccination.

TCRdb reprocessed the RT-PCR reads via MiXCR and lists one record per CDR3 protein. The sample lists over 400,000 distinct CDR3 sequences, under 15% occurring once. This TCR came from a man between 45 and 60 years old who received an inactivated influenza vaccine. J is TRBJ2-7 and V is TRBV6-1, with TRBD1 matching over 8 bases. This sample comprised PBMCs from blood, obtained 45 days after vaccination. The CDR3 sequence is CASSPRQGLYEQYF. The CDR3 DNA follows: TGTGCCAGCAGTCCGAGACAGGGGCTATACGAGCAGTACTTC.